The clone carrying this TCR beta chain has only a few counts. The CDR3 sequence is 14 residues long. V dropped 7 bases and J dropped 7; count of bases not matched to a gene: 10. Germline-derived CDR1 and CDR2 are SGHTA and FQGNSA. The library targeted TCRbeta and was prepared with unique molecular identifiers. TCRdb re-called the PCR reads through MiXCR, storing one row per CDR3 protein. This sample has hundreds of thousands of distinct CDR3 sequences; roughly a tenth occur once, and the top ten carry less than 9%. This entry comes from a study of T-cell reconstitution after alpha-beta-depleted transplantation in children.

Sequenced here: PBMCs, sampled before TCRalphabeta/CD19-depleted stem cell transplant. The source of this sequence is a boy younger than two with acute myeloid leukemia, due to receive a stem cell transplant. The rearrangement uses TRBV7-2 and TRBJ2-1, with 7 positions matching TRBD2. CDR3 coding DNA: TGTGCCAGCACCTCCGGGGGGTTTGGGAATGAGCAGTTCTTC. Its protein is CASTSGGFGNEQFF.